The 21 T cell receptor beta chains below come from one sample, sequenced in a study of blood T cell repertoires in COVID-19. This table comes from immunoSEQ multiplex PCR, and its TCRdb copy is limited to in-frame clones, with some not included. The sample comprises almost 40,000 clones, more than 70% of which are singletons, and about 4.2% rests with the top ten. Sequenced sample: peripheral blood. The receptor set was obtained from a man aged 60 to 69 with acute or convalescent COVID-19.

As DNA, the CDR3 is TGCGCCAGCAGGGTAGCGGGGGGGAGCACAGATACGCAGTATTTT. It yields the protein CASRVAGGSTDTQYF. The chain combines TRBV5-1 with TRBJ2-3; 11 bases are a match to TRBD2. Germline-derived CDR1 and CDR2 are SGHRS and YFSETQ. The CDR3 runs to 15 residues. Germline trimming cut 5 bases from V and 0 bases from J; bases unmatched to any gene: 2.

The chain employs TRBV10-3 and TRBJ2-7; 10 nucleotides match TRBD1. CDR1 and CDR2 from the germline V gene are ENHRY and SYGVKD. The trim removed 3 bases at V and 3 bases at J, leaving 5 bases unmatched. The CDR3 contains 15 residues. The CDR3 nucleotides are TGTGCCATCAGTGATTGGACAGGGGGAGTCTACGAGCAGTACTTC. Protein sequence: CAISDWTGGVYEQYF.

A single count supports this clone. The chain joins TRBV12-3 or TRBV12-4 to TRBJ2-3; D is unresolved. The CDR3 totals 11 residues. The ends were cut back, 6 bases at V and 8 bases at J, with 9 bases in the middle. CDR3 bases: TGTGCCAGCAGCATGACGGGTACGCAGTATTTT. The encoded protein is CASSMTGTQYF.

Of note for this clone: A much larger clone is a single base away; this may be a read error. The genes are TRBV4-2 and TRBJ1-2; D may be TRBD1 (6 bases). Trimming removed 1 base from V and 4 bases from J, with 13 bases in between. The CDR3 totals 15 residues. Germline V CDR1 and CDR2: LGHNA, YNFKEQ. In DNA, the CDR3 is TGTGCCAGCAGCCAAGGAGGGGGAACCGCCTATGGCTACACCTTC. Translation: CASSQGGGTAYGYTF.

The chain is built from TRBV3-1 (or the pseudogene TRBV3-2) and TRBJ1-3; D is uncertain. Germline V gives CDR1 LGHDT, CDR2 YNNKEL (reference sequence). V lost 6 bases and J lost 8, with 20 bases in between. The CDR3 has 15 amino acids. The CDR3 DNA reads as TGTGCCAGCAGTTCAATTGCCCCCCGGGAGGACACCATATATTTT. It encodes CASSSIAPREDTIYF.

J is TRBJ2-1 and V is TRBV28, with TRBD2 identical over 7 bases. The V segment lost 6 bases and the J segment 2 bases; nucleotides outside the gene matches: 7. Germline loops: CDR1 MDHEN, CDR2 SYDVKM. The CDR3 sequence is 15 residues long. CDR3 sequence (DNA): TGTGCCAGCAGCCTCCGGGGGGTTACCTACAATGAGCAGTTCTTC. This gives the protein CASSLRGVTYNEQFF.

The chain couples TRBV10-3 to TRBJ2-2; 12 bases are shared with TRBD2. Germline lookup yields CDR1 ENHRY and CDR2 SYGVKD. The CDR3 contains 19 residues. V was clipped by 4 bases and J by 0 bases; unmatched bases: 9. In DNA, the CDR3 is TGTGCCATCAGTGGGGCTAGCGGGGGGGCCCTAACGAACACCGGGGAGCTGTTTTTT. This sequence encodes CAISGASGGALTNTGELFF.

The count of this clone is one. This chain joins TRBV27 and TRBJ2-1, with 13 bases identical to TRBD2. The germline gives CDR1 MNHEY, CDR2 SMNVEV (reference sequence). V was clipped by 3 bases and J by 5 bases; unmatched bases: 4. The CDR3 has 16 residues. CDR3 DNA sequence: TGTGCCAGCAGTTTCCAAACTAGCGGGGGGGACAATGAGCAGTTCTTC. It codes for CASSFQTSGGDNEQFF.

The rearrangement joins TRBV3-1 (or the pseudogene TRBV3-2) to TRBJ2-1; D ambiguous. This CDR3 is built from 14 residues. Germline loops: CDR1 LGHDT, CDR2 YNNKEL (reference sequence). V lost 0 bases and J 6 bases, leaving 9 bases between the germline ends. The CDR3 here is CASSQELLSNEQFF. Here the CDR3 DNA reads TGTGCCAGCAGCCAAGAATTGCTCAGCAATGAGCAGTTCTTC.

The chain is built from TRBV5-1 and TRBJ2-6; tentatively, D is TRBD2 (6 bases). The length of the CDR3 is 16 residues. Trimming cost V 3 bases and J 0 bases, with 10 bases left between them. CDR1 and CDR2 (germline): SGHRS, YFSETQ. The CDR3 loop is CASSSGTYSGANVLTF. The CDR3 DNA reads as TGCGCCAGCAGCTCGGGGACTTACTCTGGGGCCAACGTCCTGACTTTC.

The chain has TRBV5-1 and TRBJ2-5; no clear D gene. Trimming took off 0 bases at V and 5 bases at J, with 5 bases between the two ends. The germline V gene encodes CDR1 SGHRS and CDR2 YFSETQ. The CDR3 is made up of 12 amino acids. The CDR3 nucleotides read TGCGCCAGCAGCTTGGTGTCGGAGACCCAGTACTTC. Its translation is CASSLVSETQYF.

The V and J genes are TRBV20-1 and TRBJ1-3, with a possible D match to TRBD1 (6 bases). V lost 6 bases to trimming and J lost 4 bases, with 7 bases between them. The CDR3 totals 11 residues. The germline CDR1 and CDR2 sequences are DFQATT and SNEGSKA (reference sequence). Here the CDR3 reads CSAGQGNTIYF. CDR3 sequence (DNA): TGCAGTGCCGGACAGGGAAACACCATATATTTT.

The chain carries TRBV6-5 and TRBJ2-5, with a tentative D call TRBD2 (5 bases). Trimming pared 0 bases from V and 2 bases from J, leaving 10 bases between. CDR3 length: 15 residues. Germline loops: CDR1 MNHEY, CDR2 SVGAGI. The CDR3 coding sequence is TGTGCCAGCAGTTACTCGAGGGTGGGGCAAGAGACCCAGTACTTC. Amino acids: CASSYSRVGQETQYF.

This sequence joins TRBV10-3 and TRBJ1-2; 8 bases align to TRBD1. V was clipped by 3 bases and J by 9 bases; unmatched bases: 9. The CDR3 has 14 residues. Germline V CDR1 and CDR2: ENHRY, SYGVKD. As DNA, the CDR3 is TGTGCCATCAGTGACCAACAGGGGGTGAAAAGCTACACCTTC. Its translation: CAISDQQGVKSYTF.

CDR3 nucleotide sequence: TGCGCCAGCAGCCCACCGGGACTAGCGGGGGCCTCCTCCTACGAGCAGTACTTC. Translation: CASSPPGLAGASSYEQYF. The J gene is TRBJ2-7, the V gene TRBV5-1; 14 bases are shared with TRBD2. From germline, CDR1 is SGHRS and CDR2 YFSETQ. The CDR3 consists of 18 residues. Losses at the gene ends were 4 bases for V and 0 bases for J; bases not matched to a gene: 9. The whole variable domain, filled in from reference TRBV5-1 and TRBJ2-7, reads KAGVTQTPRYLIKTRGQQVTLSCSPISGHRSVSWYQQTPGQGLQFLFEYFSETQRNKGNFPGRFSGRQFSNSRSEMNVSTLELGDSALYLCASSPPGLAGASSYEQYFGPGTRLTVT.

The chain has TRBV6-5 and TRBJ1-4; TRBD1 matches at 8 bases. This CDR3 spans 14 amino acids. The germline V gene encodes CDR1 MNHEY and CDR2 SVGAGI. The J segment lost 8 bases and the V segment lost 6 bases, leaving 8 bases of the junction unmatched. The CDR3 is CASRQGRGLEKLFF. The CDR3 nucleotides are TGTGCCAGCAGACAGGGCAGGGGGCTGGAAAAACTGTTTTTT.

In this sample, this clone turned up once. This chain connects TRBV15 to TRBJ2-1, with D possibly TRBD2 on 5 matching bases. Trimming cost V 5 bases and J 8 bases, with 10 bases left between them. CDR3 length: 12 amino acids. The germline V gene encodes CDR1 LNHNV and CDR2 YYDKDF (reference sequence). CDR3 in DNA: TGTGCCACCAGCCGGGGTTGGGATGAGCAGTTCTTC. It yields the protein CATSRGWDEQFF.

In this sample, this clone turned up a few times. This chain links TRBV4-1 with TRBJ1-1; D remains ambiguous. Germline loops: CDR1 MGHRA, CDR2 YSYEKL. The CDR3 runs 13 residues. Deletions cut 5 bases from V and 0 bases from J, with 7 bases between. CDR3 DNA: TGCGCCAGCAGCTTCCATTTGAACACTGAAGCTTTCTTT. Amino acid sequence: CASSFHLNTEAFF.

The CDR3 region is CASSSTGTGLQPQHF. DNA for the CDR3: TGTGCCAGCAGTTCCACAGGGACAGGGCTTCAGCCCCAGCATTTT. The V call is TRBV6-5, the J call TRBJ1-5; 9 bases match TRBD1. Germline lookup yields CDR1 MNHEY and CDR2 SVGAGI. The CDR3 spans 15 residues. The V and J ends lost 4 bases and 6 bases, in that order; junction bases with no gene match: 7.

This chain connects TRBV14 to TRBJ1-1; D not certain. The CDR3 covers 13 residues. V was trimmed by 5 bases and J by 1 base, leaving 8 bases between them. CDR1 and CDR2 (germline): SGHDN, FVKESK. CDR3 loop: CASSFAGNTEAFF. The CDR3, as DNA: TGTGCCAGCAGCTTCGCGGGGAACACTGAAGCTTTCTTT.

The rearrangement joins TRBV28 to TRBJ1-1, with no clear D. The CDR3 extends over 12 amino acids. Per the germline V gene, CDR1 is MDHEN and CDR2 is SYDVKM. V was pared by 1 base and J by 6 bases, with 6 bases between. In DNA form, the CDR3 reads TGTGCCAGCAGTTTATTGTCGTCTGAAGCTTTCTTT. It encodes CASSLLSSEAFF.